This TCR beta chain derives from a study of blood T cell repertoires in COVID-19. About the research overall: There were acute and convalescent COVID-19 samples, and they came from the United States, Italy and Spain.

Per germline, CDR1 SNHLY and CDR2 FYNNEI. V was clipped by 9 bases and J by 3 bases, with 21 bases between them. This CDR3 comprises 15 residues. Per the original data handling: Estimated nucleated cell counts came from reference gene primer amplification. Here immunoSEQ multiplex PCR was the method, and the copy in TCRdb shows in-frame clones only, minus some. V and J calls and clone size are as listed in that table; D and trimming were resolved from the DNA. Here the sample spans around 140,000 clones, under 90% being singletons. Individuals drawn from some 25 US areas were about 18 to 95 years old. Assignments of participants to cohorts depended upon their own reported clinical history.

The clonotype was recovered from a man in his forties with acute COVID-19. The sequenced material came from PBMCs or T cells enriched from blood (not recorded which). The rearrangement links TRBV2 to TRBJ2-7; D is possibly TRBD2 (7 bases). The DNA of the CDR3 is TGTGCCAGTTGCCCGAGGGGGGGCTTATTCTACGAGCAGTACTTC. Residues: CASCPRGGLFYEQYF. The variable domain in full, completed from reference TRBV2 and TRBJ2-7, reads EPEVTQTPSHQVTQMGQEVILRCVPISNHLYFYWYRQILGQKVEFLVSFYNNEISEKSEIFDDQFSVERPDGSNFTLKIRSTKLEDSAMYFCASCPRGGLFYEQYFGPGTRLTVT.